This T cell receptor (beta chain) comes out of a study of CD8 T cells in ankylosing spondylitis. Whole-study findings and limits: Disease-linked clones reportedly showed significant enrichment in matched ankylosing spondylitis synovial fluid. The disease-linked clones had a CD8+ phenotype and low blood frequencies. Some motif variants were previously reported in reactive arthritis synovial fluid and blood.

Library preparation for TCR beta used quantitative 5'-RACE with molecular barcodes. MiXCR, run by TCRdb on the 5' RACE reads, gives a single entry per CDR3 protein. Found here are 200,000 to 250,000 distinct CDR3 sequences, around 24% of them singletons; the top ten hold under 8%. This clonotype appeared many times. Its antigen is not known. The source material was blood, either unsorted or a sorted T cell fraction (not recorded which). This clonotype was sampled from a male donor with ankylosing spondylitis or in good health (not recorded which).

CDR3 sequence: CATSEGGQKLQETQYF. Here the CDR3 DNA reads TGTGCCACCAGTGAGGGCGGACAGAAACTCCAAGAGACCCAGTACTTC. This rearrangement joins TRBV24-1 to TRBJ2-5, with a possible D match to TRBD1 (6 bases). This CDR3 spans 16 amino acids. Trimming cost V 4 bases and J 1 base, with 15 bases left between them. Germline V gene data show CDR1 as KGHDR and CDR2 as SFDVKD.